The text below deals with one T cell receptor (beta chain). Its target is not known. Using immunoSEQ multiplex PCR, the repertoire was profiled, and TCRdb retains in-frame clones only, with some absent. The sample has some 96,000 clones, less than 90% seen once; the top ten hold 1.8%. The data were obtained in a study of T cell responses to AZD1222 COVID-19 vaccine. As for the study in general: Second doses were pooled across both intervals (about 4 or about 12 weeks). Findings and caveats of the study: The number of AZD1222 recipients seropositive at baseline was only five or six. There were mostly white British donors and more females than males, and clonal diversity was possibly underestimated. Recipients of two AZD1222 doses showed rising Spike-specific TCR breadth and depth.

Germline CDR1 SEHNR, CDR2 FQNEAQ (reference sequence). The CDR3 has 13 amino acids. The V end was cut by 5 bases, the J end by 1 base, with 8 bases between. The sequence derives from an adult in good health. The material sequenced was peripheral blood, taken on day 0 of AZD1222 vaccination. The chain is built from TRBV7-9 and TRBJ1-1; D is unresolved. CDR3 loop: CASSPLANTEAFF. CDR3 nucleotides: TGTGCCAGCAGCCCCTTGGCGAACACTGAAGCTTTCTTT.